There are many counts of the clone carrying this TCR beta chain. Germline CDR1 MDHEN, CDR2 SYDVKM. This CDR3 has 14 amino acids. V was cut by 11 bases and J by 3 bases, with 17 bases left in between. The sample originates from a study of regulatory T cells in long-lasting Graves disease. Investigators prepared the TCR beta libraries by applying iRepertoire HTBI primers and Arm-PCR of CDR3 regions. Each CDR3 protein gets one entry after TCRdb re-called the multiplex PCR reads with MiXCR. Of approximately 490,000 distinct CDR3 sequences listed, roughly 17% are singletons. Time point meaning: newly diagnosed GD, antithyroid drugs for less than 3 months. PBMCs provided the RNA from which the TCR library was made. The sample also formed part of further work on T cells in Graves' hyperthyroidism and ophthalmopathy. That work adds: With the HTBI primer set, the TCR CDR3 went through a first round of RT-PCR.

The chain combines TRBV28 with TRBJ2-1, with D perhaps TRBD1 (5 bases). This TCR was recovered from a man aged 35 to 55 with Graves disease. The sequenced sample was peripheral blood mononuclear cells (PBMCs), obtained at new diagnosis, from a patient treated with antithyroid drugs. The chain's CDR3 is CAPRRAGYYNEQFF. For the CDR3, the DNA is TGTGCCCCCCGCCGGGCAGGGTACTACAATGAGCAGTTCTTC. Using reference TRBV28 and TRBJ2-1 for the parts outside the CDR3, the full variable domain is DVKVTQSSRYLVKRTGEKVFLECVQDMDHENMFWYRQDPGLGLRLIYFSYDVKMKEKGDIPEGYSVSREKKERFSLILESASTNQTSMYLCAPRRAGYYNEQFFGPGTRLTVL.